This TCR beta chain was identified during a study of T cell repertoires in cytomegalovirus infection. Across the study: Signatures in public TCR beta sequences pointed to both CMV infection and matching HLA type. Study conclusions and caveats: Ex vivo, HLA-C-restricted CMV-specific TCR beta clonotypes prevailed over the rest of the response.

This clonotype has just a few counts. The antigen is unknown. After removal of 8 bases from V and 6 bases from J, the junction contained 14 bases not matched to a gene. Per the germline V gene, CDR1 is MNHNS and CDR2 is SASEGT. The CDR3 runs 15 residues. From the reads, TCRdb called clonotypes with MiXCR, one entry per CDR3 protein. The table has 85,000 to 130,000 distinct CDR3 sequences, around 22% seen once; the top ten hold 30% to 40%. Material for sequencing was CD8+ T cells from PBMCs. This receptor was obtained from a human donor in good health (CMV status not recorded). Some clones in this sample may be carry-over from other donors' samples. The chain carries TRBV6-1 and TRBJ1-1; 8 bases are a match to TRBD1. In nucleotides, the CDR3 is TGTGCCAGCGAAGATGTTGCAGGGGGCGGTGCTGAAGCTTTCTTT. The encoded protein is CASEDVAGGGAEAFF.